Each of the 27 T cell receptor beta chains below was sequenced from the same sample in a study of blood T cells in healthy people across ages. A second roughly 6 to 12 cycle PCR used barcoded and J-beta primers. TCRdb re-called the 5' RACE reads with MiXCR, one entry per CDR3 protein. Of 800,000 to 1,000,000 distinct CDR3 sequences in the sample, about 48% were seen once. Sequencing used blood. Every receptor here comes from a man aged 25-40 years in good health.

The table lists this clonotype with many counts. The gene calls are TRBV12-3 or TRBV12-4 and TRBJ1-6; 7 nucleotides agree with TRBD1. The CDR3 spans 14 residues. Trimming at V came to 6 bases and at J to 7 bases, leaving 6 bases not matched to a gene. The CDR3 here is CASSLGQENSPLHF. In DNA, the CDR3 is TGTGCCAGCAGCCTCGGACAGGAAAATTCACCCCTCCACTTT.

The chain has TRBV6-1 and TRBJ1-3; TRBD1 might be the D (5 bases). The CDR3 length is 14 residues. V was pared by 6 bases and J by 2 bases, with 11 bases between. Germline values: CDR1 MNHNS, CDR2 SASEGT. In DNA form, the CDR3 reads TGTGCCAGCAGCGAGATAGGGGCTGGAAACACCATATATTTT. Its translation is CASSEIGAGNTIYF.

CDR3 sequence reads: CSVEVGRNTQYF. For the CDR3, the DNA is TGCAGCGTTGAAGTAGGTCGGAATACGCAGTATTTT. The chain uses TRBV29-1 and TRBJ2-3, with no clear D. This CDR3 is 12 amino acids long. Germline assignment: CDR1 SQVTM and CDR2 ANQGSEA. Between the trimmed V and J ends, which lost 1 base and 7 bases, there was a span of 9 bases.

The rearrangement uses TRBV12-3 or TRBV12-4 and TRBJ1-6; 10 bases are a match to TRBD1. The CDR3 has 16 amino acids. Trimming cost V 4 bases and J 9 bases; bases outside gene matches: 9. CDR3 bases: TGTGCCAGCAGTTCTGGGACAGGGGCCCTTCCTTCACCCCTCCACTTT. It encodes CASSSGTGALPSPLHF.

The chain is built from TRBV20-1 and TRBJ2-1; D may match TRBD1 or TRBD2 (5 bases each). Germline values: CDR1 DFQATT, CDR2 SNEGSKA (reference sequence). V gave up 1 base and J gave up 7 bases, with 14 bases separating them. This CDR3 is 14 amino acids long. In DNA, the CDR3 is TGCAGTGCTAGAGCAGGGACCTCTTTGAATGAGCAGTTCTTC. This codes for CSARAGTSLNEQFF.

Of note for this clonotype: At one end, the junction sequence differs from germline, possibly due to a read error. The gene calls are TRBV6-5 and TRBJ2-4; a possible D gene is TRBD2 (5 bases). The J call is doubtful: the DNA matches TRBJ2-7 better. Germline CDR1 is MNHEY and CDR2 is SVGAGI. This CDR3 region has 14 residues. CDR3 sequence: CANSADQRNYEQYF. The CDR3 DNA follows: TGTGCCAACAGTGCGGACCAGCGGAATTACGAGCAGTACTTC.

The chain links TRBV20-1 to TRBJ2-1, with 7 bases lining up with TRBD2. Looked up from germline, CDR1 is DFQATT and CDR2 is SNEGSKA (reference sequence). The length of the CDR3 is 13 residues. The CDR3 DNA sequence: TGCAGAGTGCGGGAGTCATTCTACAATGAGCAGTTCTTC. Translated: CRVRESFYNEQFF.

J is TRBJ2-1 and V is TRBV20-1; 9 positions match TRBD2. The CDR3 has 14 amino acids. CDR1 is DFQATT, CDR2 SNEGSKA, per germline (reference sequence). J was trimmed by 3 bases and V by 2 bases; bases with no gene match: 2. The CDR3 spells CSARKRGVYNEQFF. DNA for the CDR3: TGCAGTGCTAGAAAGCGGGGGGTCTACAATGAGCAGTTCTTC.

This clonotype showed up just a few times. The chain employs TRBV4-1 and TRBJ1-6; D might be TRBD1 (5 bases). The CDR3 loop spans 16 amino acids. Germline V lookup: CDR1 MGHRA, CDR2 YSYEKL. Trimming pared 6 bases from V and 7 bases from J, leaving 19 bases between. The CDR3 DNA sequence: TGCGCCAGCAGTGGCAGGGACTGGGAGCGGAATTCACCCCTCCACTTT. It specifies CASSGRDWERNSPLHF.

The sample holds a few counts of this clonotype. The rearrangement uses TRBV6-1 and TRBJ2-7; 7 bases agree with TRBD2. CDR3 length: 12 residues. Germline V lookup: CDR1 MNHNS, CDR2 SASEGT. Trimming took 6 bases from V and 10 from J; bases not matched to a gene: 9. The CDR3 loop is CASRDYREDQYF. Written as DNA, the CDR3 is TGTGCCAGCAGGGACTATCGGGAGGACCAGTACTTC.

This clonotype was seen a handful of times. In nucleotides, the CDR3 is TGCGCCAGCAGCTTGGGGACACCTTACGAGCAGTACTTC. It translates to CASSLGTPYEQYF. This chain connects TRBV5-1 to TRBJ2-7, with a tentative D call TRBD1 (5 bases). Germline V gives CDR1 SGHRS, CDR2 YFSETQ. The CDR3 sequence is 13 residues long. V was pared by 0 bases and J by 4 bases, with 8 bases between.

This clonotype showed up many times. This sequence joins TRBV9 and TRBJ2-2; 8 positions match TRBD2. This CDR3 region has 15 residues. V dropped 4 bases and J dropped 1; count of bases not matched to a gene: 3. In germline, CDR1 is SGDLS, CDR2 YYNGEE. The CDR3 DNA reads TGTGCCAGCAGCCCCCTAGCGGGGAACACCGGGGAGCTGTTTTTT. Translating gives CASSPLAGNTGELFF.

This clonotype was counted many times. The DNA of the CDR3 is TGTGCCAGCAGTCCCCCCGGGGACACTGAAGCTTTCTTT. Amino acid sequence: CASSPPGDTEAFF. The chain is built from TRBV12-3 or TRBV12-4 and TRBJ1-1; D remains unclear. Trimming cost V 5 bases and J 3 bases, with 10 bases left between them. The CDR3 runs 13 residues.

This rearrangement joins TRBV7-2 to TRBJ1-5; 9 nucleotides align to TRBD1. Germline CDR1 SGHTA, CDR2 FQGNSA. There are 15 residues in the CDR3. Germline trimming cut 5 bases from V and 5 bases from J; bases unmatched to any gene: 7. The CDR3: CASSHRGRGDQPQHF. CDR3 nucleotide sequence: TGTGCCAGCAGCCACAGGGGGCGTGGAGATCAGCCCCAGCATTTT.

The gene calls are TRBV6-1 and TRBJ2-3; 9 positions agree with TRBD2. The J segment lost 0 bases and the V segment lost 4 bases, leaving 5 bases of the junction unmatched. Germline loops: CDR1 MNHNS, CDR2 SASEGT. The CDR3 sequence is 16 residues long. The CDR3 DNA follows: TGTGCCAGCAGTGCGACTAGCGGAACTAGCACAGATACGCAGTATTTT. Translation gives CASSATSGTSTDTQYF.

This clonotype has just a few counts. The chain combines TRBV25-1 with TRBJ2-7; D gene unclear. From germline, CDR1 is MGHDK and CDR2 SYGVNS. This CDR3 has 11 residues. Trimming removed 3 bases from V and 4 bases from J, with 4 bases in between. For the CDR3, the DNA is TGTGCCAGCAGTGATTGGTACGAGCAGTACTTC. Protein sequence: CASSDWYEQYF.

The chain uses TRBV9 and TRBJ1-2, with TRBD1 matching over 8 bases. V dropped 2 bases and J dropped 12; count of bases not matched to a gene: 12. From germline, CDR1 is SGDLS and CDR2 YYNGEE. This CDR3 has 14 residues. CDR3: CASSVWTGHNDHTF. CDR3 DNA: TGTGCCAGCAGCGTGTGGACAGGGCATAATGATCACACCTTC.

CDR3 in amino acids: CASSYAEFPREKLFF. Written as DNA, the CDR3 is TGTGCCAGCAGTTACGCGGAGTTCCCCCGAGAAAAACTGTTTTTT. J is TRBJ1-4 and V is TRBV6-5; D remains ambiguous. V was trimmed by 2 bases and J by 8 bases, leaving 15 bases between them. There are 15 residues in the CDR3. Germline-derived CDR1 and CDR2 are MNHEY and SVGAGI.

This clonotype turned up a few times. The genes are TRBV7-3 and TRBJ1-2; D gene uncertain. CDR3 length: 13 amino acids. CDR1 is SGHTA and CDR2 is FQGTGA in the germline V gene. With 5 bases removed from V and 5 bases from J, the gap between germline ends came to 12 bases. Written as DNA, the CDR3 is TGTGCCAGCAGCGCGGACGTTCATTATGGCTACACCTTC. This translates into CASSADVHYGYTF.

The CDR3 protein is CASSYSSRGAADTQYF. Written as DNA, the CDR3 is TGTGCCAGCAGTTACTCAAGCAGGGGGGCAGCAGATACGCAGTATTTT. The V call is TRBV6-5, the J call TRBJ2-3; D perhaps matches TRBD1 (7 bases). V lost 0 bases and J 4 bases, leaving 14 bases between the germline ends. This CDR3 has 16 amino acids. Looked up from germline, CDR1 is MNHEY and CDR2 is SVGAGI.

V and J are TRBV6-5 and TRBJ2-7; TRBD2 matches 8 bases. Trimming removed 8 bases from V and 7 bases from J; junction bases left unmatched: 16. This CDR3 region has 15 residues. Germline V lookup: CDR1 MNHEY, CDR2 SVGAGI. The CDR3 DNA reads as TGTGCCAGCTCACGGGGACTAGGTTACTACAATGAGCAGTACTTC. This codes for CASSRGLGYYNEQYF.

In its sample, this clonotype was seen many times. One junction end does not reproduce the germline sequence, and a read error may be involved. The CDR3 region has the DNA TGTGCCAGCAGCTTGGACAGGGGGGATCAGCCCCAGCATTTT. This gives the protein CASSLDRGDQPQHF. V gene TRBV5-1 combines with J gene TRBJ1-5, with 10 bases that match TRBD1. Germline V gene sequence: CDR1 SGHRS, CDR2 YFSETQ. The CDR3 covers 14 residues. Drawing the rest from reference TRBV5-1 and TRBJ1-5, the complete variable domain is KAGVTQTPRYLIKTRGQQVTLSCSPISGHRSVSWYQQTPGQGLQFLFEYFSETQRNKGNFPGRFSGRQFSNSRSEMNVSTLELGDSALYLCASSLDRGDQPQHFGDGTRLSIL.

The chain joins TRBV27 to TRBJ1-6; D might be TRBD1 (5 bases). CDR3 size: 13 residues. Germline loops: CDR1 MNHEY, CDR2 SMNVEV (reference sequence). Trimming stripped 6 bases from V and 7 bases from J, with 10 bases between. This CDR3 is CASRRGWNSPLHF. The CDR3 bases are TGTGCCAGCAGACGGGGGTGGAATTCACCCCTCCACTTT.

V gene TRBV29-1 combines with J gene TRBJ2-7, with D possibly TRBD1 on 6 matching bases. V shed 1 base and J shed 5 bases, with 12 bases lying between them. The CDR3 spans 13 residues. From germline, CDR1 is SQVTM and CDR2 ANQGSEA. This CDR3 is CSVEATTGDEQYF. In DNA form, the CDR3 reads TGCAGCGTTGAAGCCACGACAGGCGACGAGCAGTACTTC.

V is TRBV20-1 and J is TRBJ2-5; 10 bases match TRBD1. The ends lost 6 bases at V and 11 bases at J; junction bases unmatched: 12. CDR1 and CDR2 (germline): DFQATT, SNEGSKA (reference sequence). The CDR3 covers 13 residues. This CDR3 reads CSAATGGYNEQYF. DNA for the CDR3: TGCAGTGCCGCGACAGGGGGCTACAATGAGCAGTACTTC.

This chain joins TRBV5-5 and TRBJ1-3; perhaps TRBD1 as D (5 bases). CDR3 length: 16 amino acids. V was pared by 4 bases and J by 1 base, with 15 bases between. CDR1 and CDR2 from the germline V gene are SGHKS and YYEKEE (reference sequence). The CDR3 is CASSRMRGGSGNTIYF. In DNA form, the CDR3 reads TGTGCCAGCAGCCGTATGCGGGGCGGATCTGGAAACACCATATATTTT.

The CDR3 reads CSARGDIGQPQHF. The CDR3 DNA is TGCAGTGCTAGAGGGGACATCGGTCAGCCCCAGCATTTT. V gene TRBV20-1 combines with J gene TRBJ1-5, with D possibly being TRBD1 (6 bases). The V end lost 1 base, the J end lost 6 bases, and 10 bases lay between the germline ends. The length of the CDR3 is 13 residues. CDR1 and CDR2 (germline): DFQATT, SNEGSKA (reference sequence).